This TCR beta chain was identified in a study of cytomegalovirus exposure and HLA in healthy donors. Study-level information: Unique TCRs numbering some 93 million, obtained from HLA-typed donors, made up an early data release. Ancestry clustering placed 70% to 90% of more than 350 genotyped donors in the Caucasian-associated cluster. Study findings and constraints: As immune exposure information, only CMV serostatus was available.

Germline CDR1 reads SSHAT; CDR2 reads FNYEAQ (reference sequence). CDR3 length: 15 amino acids. PCR involved 60 Vbeta and 13 Jbeta primers. Profiled with immunoSEQ multiplex PCR; TCRdb holds only in-frame clones, not every one. The data contain over 110,000 clones, 82% of them singletons. Concerning this clone itself: The antigen remains unidentified. Relative to the germline gene, one junction end is altered; a read error may explain this.

Input material: PBMCs. The sequence came from a male donor in good health and CMV-seronegative. This rearrangement joins TRBV7-7 to TRBJ2-1; D is uncertain. For the CDR3, the DNA is TGTGCTAGCAGCTTAGACGCGAGCTCCTACAATGAGCAGTTCTTC. Protein: CASSLDASSYNEQFF.